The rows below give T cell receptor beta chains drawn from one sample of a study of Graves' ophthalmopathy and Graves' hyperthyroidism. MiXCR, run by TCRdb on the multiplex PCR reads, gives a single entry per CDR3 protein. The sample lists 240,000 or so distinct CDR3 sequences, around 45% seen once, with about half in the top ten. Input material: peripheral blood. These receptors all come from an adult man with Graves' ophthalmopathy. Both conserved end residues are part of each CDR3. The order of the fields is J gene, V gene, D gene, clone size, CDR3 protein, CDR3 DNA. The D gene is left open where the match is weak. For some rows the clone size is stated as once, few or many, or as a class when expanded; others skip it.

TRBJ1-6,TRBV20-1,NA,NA,CSARDPRGGIGNSPLHF,TGCAGTGCTAGAGACCCAAGAGGGGGGATCGGAAATTCACCCCTCCACTTT
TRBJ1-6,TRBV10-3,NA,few,CAISATRGRNNSPLHF,TGTGCCATCAGTGCAACGCGGGGCCGGAATAATTCACCCCTCCACTTT
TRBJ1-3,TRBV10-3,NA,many,CAIGQSSGNTIYF,TGTGCCATCGGACAGTCCTCTGGAAACACCATATATTTT
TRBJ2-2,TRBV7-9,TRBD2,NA,CASSPHSGAGVNTGELFF,TGTGCCAGCAGCCCCCACTCGGGAGCGGGGGTAAACACCGGGGAGCTGTTTTTT
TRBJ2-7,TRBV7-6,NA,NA,CASSLESGASYEQYF,TGTGCCAGCAGCTTAGAGTCGGGAGCCTCCTACGAGCAGTACTTC
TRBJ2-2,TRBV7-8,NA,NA,CASSRETGELFF,TGTGCCAGCAGTCGGGAGACCGGGGAGCTGTTTTTT
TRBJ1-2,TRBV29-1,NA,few,CSVPHGTANYGYTF,TGCAGCGTCCCACATGGGACGGCTAACTATGGCTACACCTTC
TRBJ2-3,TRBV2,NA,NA,CASTSQPDLAQYF,TGTGCCAGCACCTCTCAACCCGACTTGGCGCAGTATTTT
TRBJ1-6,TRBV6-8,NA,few,CASSYLTKYDSPLHF,TGTGCCAGCAGTTACCTGACGAAATACGATTCACCCCTCCACTTT
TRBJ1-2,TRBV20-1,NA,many,CSALQGSYGYTF,TGCAGTGCATTGCAGGGTTCCTATGGCTACACCTTC
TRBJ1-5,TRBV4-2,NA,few,CASSQEFREPQHF,TGTGCCAGCAGCCAAGAATTCCGAGAGCCCCAGCATTTT
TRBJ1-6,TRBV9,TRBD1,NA,CASSALTGGGSPLHF,TGTGCCAGCAGCGCCCTGACAGGGGGCGGGTCACCCCTCCACTTT
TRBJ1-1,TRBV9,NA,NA,CASSQGGGGNTEAFF,TGTGCCAGCAGCCAAGGAGGCGGTGGGAACACTGAAGCTTTCTTT
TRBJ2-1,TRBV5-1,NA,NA,CASSLMAEQFF,TGCGCCAGCAGCTTAATGGCCGAGCAGTTCTTC
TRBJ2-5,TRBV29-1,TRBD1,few,CSVTGQAQETQYF,TGCAGCGTTACTGGACAGGCTCAAGAGACCCAGTACTTC
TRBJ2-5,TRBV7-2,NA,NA,CASSLGGMPQETQYF,TGTGCCAGCAGCTTAGGGGGCATGCCCCAAGAGACCCAGTACTTC
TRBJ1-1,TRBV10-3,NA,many,CAISEIKGATEAFF,TGTGCCATCAGTGAAATAAAGGGAGCCACTGAAGCTTTCTTT
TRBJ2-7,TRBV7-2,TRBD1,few,CASSYSRTGVYEQYF,TGTGCCAGCAGCTATAGCCGGACAGGGGTCTACGAGCAGTACTTC
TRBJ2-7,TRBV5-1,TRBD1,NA,CASSSTGTGDTEQYF,TGCGCCAGCAGCTCAACCGGGACAGGGGACACCGAGCAGTACTTC
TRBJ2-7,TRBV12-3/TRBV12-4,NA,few,CASTLSPGAEIYEQYF,TGTGCCAGCACCTTATCCCCGGGCGCTGAGATCTACGAGCAGTACTTC
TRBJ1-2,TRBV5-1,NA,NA,CASSLEGTNYGYTF,TGCGCCAGCAGCTTGGAGGGTACAAACTATGGCTACACCTTC
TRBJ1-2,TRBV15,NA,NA,CATSRQGSYGYTF,TGTGCCACCAGCAGACAGGGTTCTTATGGCTACACCTTC
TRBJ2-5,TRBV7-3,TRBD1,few,CASSVLQGSTETQYF,TGTGCCAGCAGCGTCCTACAGGGGTCTACAGAGACCCAGTACTTC
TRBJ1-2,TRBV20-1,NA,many,CSARDKALHGYTF,TGCAGTGCTAGAGATAAGGCGTTGCACGGCTACACCTTC
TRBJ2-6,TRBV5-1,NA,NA,CASSFGEGVAGELTF,TGCGCCAGCAGCTTCGGAGAGGGAGTGGCCGGGGAGCTGACTTTC
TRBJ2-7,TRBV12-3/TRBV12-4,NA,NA,CASSFSGSYEQYF,TGTGCCAGCAGTTTCTCCGGGTCCTACGAGCAGTACTTC
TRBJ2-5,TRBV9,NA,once,CASRRQHSQETQYF,TGCGCCAGCAGACGACAGCATTCCCAAGAGACCCAGTACTTC
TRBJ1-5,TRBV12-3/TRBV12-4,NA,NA,CASSFNTGHRQPQHF,TGTGCCAGCAGTTTCAACACAGGGCACAGGCAGCCCCAGCATTTT
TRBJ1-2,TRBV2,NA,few,CASKGDGAYGYTF,TGTGCCAGCAAAGGCGACGGTGCCTATGGCTACACCTTC